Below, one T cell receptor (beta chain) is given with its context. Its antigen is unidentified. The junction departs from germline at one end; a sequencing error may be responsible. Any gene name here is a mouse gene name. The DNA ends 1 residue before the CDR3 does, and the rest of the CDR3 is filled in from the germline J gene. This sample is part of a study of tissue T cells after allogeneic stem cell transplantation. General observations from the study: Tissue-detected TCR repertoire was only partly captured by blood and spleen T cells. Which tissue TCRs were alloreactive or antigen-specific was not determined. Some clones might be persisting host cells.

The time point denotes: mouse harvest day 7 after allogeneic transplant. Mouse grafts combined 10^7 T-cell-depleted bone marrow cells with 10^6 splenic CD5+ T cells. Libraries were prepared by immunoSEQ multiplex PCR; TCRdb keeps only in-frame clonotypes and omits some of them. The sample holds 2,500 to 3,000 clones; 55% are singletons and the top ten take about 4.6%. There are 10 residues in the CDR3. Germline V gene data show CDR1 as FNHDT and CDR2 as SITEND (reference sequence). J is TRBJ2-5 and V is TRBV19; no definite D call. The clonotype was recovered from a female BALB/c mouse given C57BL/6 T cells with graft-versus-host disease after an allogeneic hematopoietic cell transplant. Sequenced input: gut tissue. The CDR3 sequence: CQQSIDTQYF. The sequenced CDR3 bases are TGCCAGCAGTCCATAGACACCCAGTAC.